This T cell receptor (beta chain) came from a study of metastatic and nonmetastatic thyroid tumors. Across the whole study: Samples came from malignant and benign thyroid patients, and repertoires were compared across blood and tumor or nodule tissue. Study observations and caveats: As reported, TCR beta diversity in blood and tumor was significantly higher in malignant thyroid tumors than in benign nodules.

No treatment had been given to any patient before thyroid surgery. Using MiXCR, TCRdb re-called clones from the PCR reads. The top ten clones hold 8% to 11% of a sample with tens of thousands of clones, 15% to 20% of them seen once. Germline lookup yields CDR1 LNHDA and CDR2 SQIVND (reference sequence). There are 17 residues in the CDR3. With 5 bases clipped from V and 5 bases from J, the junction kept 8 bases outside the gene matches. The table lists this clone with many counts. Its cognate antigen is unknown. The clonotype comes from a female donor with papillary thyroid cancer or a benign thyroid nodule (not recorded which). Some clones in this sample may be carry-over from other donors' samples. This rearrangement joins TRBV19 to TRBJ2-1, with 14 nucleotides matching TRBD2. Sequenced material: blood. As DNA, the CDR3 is TGTGCCAGTAGTTCCTTCCCGGGACTAGCGGGAGACAATGAGCAGTTCTTC. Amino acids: CASSSFPGLAGDNEQFF.